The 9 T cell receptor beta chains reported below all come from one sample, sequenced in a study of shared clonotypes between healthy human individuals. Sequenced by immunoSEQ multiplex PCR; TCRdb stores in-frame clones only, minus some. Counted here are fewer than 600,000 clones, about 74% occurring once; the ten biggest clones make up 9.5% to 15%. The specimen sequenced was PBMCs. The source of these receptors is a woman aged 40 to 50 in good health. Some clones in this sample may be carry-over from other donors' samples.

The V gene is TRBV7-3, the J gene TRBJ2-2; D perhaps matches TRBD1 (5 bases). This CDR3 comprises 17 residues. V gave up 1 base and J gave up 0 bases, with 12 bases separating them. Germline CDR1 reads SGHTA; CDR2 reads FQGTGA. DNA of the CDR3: TGTGCCAGCAGCTTAAATTCCCCAGGGTCGAACACCGGGGAGCTGTTTTTT. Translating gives CASSLNSPGSNTGELFF.

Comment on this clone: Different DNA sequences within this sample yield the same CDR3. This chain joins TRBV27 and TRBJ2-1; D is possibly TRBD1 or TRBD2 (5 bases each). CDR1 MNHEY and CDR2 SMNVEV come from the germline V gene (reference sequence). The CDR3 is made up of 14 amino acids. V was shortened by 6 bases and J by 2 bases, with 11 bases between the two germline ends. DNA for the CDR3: TGTGCCAGCAGCCGGGACCCGACCTACAATGAGCAGTTCTTC. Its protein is CASSRDPTYNEQFF.

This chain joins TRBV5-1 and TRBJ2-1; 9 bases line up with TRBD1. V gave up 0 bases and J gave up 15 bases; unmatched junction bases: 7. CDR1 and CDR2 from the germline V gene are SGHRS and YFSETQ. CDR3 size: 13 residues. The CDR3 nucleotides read TGCGCCAGCAGCTTGGCTGGACGGGGACAGGGGTTCTTC. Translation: CASSLAGRGQGFF.

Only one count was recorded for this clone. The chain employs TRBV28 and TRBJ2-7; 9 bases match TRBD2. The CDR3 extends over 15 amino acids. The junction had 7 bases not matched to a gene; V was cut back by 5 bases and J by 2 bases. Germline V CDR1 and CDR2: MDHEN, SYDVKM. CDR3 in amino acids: CASSAYAGGAYEQYF. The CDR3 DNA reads TGTGCCAGCAGTGCTTATGCGGGAGGGGCCTACGAGCAGTACTTC.

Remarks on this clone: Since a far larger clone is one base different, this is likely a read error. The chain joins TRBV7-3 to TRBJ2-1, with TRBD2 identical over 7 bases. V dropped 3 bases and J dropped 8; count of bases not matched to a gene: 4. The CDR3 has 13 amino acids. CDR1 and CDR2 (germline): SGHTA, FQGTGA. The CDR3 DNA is TGTGCCAGCAGCTTTGGGACTAATGATGAGCAGTTCTTC. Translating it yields CASSFGTNDEQFF.

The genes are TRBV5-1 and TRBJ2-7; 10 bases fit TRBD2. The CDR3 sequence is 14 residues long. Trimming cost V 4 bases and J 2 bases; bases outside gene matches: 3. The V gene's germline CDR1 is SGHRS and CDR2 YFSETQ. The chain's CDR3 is CASSTSGRAYEQYF. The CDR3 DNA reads TGCGCCAGCAGCACCAGCGGGAGGGCCTACGAGCAGTACTTC.

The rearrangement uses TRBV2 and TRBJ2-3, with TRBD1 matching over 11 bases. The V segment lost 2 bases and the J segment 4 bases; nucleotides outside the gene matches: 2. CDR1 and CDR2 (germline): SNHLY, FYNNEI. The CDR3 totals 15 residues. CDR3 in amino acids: CASSEMGQGADTQYF. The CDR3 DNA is TGTGCCAGCAGTGAAATGGGACAGGGGGCAGATACGCAGTATTTT.

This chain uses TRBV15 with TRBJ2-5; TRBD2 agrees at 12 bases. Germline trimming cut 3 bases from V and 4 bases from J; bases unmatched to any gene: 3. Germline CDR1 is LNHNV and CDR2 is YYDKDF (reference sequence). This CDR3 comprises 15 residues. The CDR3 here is CATSSRTSGIETQYF. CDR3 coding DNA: TGTGCCACCAGCAGTCGGACTAGCGGGATAGAGACCCAGTACTTC.

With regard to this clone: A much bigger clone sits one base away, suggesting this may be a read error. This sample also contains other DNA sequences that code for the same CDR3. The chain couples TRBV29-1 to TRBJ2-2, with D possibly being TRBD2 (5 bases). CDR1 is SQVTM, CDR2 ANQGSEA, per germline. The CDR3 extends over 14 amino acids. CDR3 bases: TGCAGCGCGGCTGTGGGTCCGAACACCGGGGAGCTGTTTTTC. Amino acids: CSAAVGPNTGELFF.